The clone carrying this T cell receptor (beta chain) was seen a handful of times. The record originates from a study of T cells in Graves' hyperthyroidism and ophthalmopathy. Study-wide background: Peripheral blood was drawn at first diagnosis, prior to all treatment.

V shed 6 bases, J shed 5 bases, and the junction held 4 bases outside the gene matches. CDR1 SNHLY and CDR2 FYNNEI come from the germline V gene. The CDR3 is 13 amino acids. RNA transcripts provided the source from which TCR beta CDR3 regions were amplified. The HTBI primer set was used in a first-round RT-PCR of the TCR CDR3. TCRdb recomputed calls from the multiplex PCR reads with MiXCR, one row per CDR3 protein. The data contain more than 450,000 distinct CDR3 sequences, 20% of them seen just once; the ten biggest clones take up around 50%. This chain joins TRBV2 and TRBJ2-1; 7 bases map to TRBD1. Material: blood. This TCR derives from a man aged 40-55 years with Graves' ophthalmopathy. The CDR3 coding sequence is TGTGCCAGCAGGGGACAGTACCACAATGAGCAGTTCTTC. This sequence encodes CASRGQYHNEQFF.